The rows below give T cell receptor beta chains drawn from one sample of a study of T cells in Graves' hyperthyroidism and ophthalmopathy. Via MiXCR, TCRdb re-called the multiplex PCR reads, giving one row per CDR3 protein. Here the sample spans roughly 570,000 distinct CDR3 sequences, approximately 15% being singletons. The specimen was blood. Source of these receptors: a woman in her thirties with Graves' hyperthyroidism. The conserved cysteine and the conserved F or W are not part of the CDR3 here. The order of the fields is clone size, J gene, V gene, CDR3 protein. The size field is filled for only some rows; it gives once, few, many or a size class.

size: NA
J: TRBJ2-6
V: TRBV4-1
CDR3: ASSQRSTGGLVGANVLT

size: many
J: TRBJ2-3
V: TRBV5-5
CDR3: ASSPGTGETDTQY

size: NA
J: TRBJ1-2
V: TRBV4-2
CDR3: ASSQDPGGDYGYT

size: few
J: TRBJ1-1
V: TRBV18
CDR3: ASSPYMTTPGMNTEAF

size: many
J: TRBJ2-4
V: TRBV7-2
CDR3: ASSLGRFGKNIQY

size: many
J: TRBJ2-7
V: TRBV29-1
CDR3: SVDGLAGGNEQY

size: NA
J: TRBJ2-1
V: TRBV20-1
CDR3: SAYASGSRSSYNEQF

size: many
J: TRBJ2-7
V: TRBV13
CDR3: ASSLTGTGAHEQY

size: many
J: TRBJ1-1
V: TRBV27
CDR3: ASSFSGVGTEAF

size: few
J: TRBJ1-2
V: TRBV20-1
CDR3: SVGQGVKGYT

size: NA
J: TRBJ2-1
V: TRBV16
CDR3: ASSQSGTGLNEQF

size: many
J: TRBJ1-5
V: TRBV6-2/TRBV6-3
CDR3: ASSPGGVQPQH

size: many
J: TRBJ1-5
V: TRBV3-1
CDR3: ASSQDRGNQPQH

size: few
J: TRBJ1-3
V: TRBV7-2
CDR3: ASSSKGIFGNTIY

size: many
J: TRBJ1-6
V: TRBV3-1
CDR3: ASSQDQESPLH

size: many
J: TRBJ2-7
V: TRBV6-5
CDR3: ASSYSVRAGPGTRDYEQY

size: few
J: TRBJ1-1
V: TRBV27
CDR3: ASRTNLNTEAF

size: many
J: TRBJ2-3
V: TRBV6-5
CDR3: ASSYSVGSRTDTQY

size: many
J: TRBJ2-7
V: TRBV7-2
CDR3: ASSALARQY

size: many
J: TRBJ2-7
V: TRBV9
CDR3: ASSAGIGYEQY

size: many
J: TRBJ2-7
V: TRBV20-1
CDR3: SGGPGSYEQY

size: NA
J: TRBJ2-1
V: TRBV5-1
CDR3: ASSLDRGLAGVRNEQF

size: many
J: TRBJ2-3
V: TRBV6-2/TRBV6-3
CDR3: ASSYPTAAPLTDTQY

size: many
J: TRBJ1-4
V: TRBV4-1
CDR3: ASSPPGSGEKLF

size: few
J: TRBJ2-6
V: TRBV7-3
CDR3: ASSLTGTNVLT

size: many
J: TRBJ1-2
V: TRBV2
CDR3: ASTEARGYGYT

size: many
J: TRBJ1-2
V: TRBV7-2
CDR3: ASSRQGNYGYT

size: NA
J: TRBJ1-2
V: TRBV7-2
CDR3: ASSFDAGAYYGYT

size: many
J: TRBJ1-3
V: TRBV28
CDR3: ASSALLGLSGNTIY

size: many
J: TRBJ1-1
V: TRBV6-5
CDR3: ASSYSRDRHTEAF

size: NA
J: TRBJ2-5
V: TRBV7-9
CDR3: ASSAPRQPRTQY

size: many
J: TRBJ1-2
V: TRBV7-9
CDR3: ASSLSANYGYT

size: many
J: TRBJ1-4
V: TRBV30
CDR3: AWSVQPGNEKLF

size: NA
J: TRBJ2-3
V: TRBV10-2
CDR3: AARAGGADTQY

size: many
J: TRBJ2-3
V: TRBV7-2
CDR3: ASSLLLEAGEVDTQY

size: NA
J: TRBJ2-7
V: TRBV6-1
CDR3: ASRDSYLYEQY

size: many
J: TRBJ1-4
V: TRBV5-1
CDR3: ASSRQGGATNEKLF

size: NA
J: TRBJ2-3
V: TRBV5-1
CDR3: ASGLVGGQADTQY

size: many
J: TRBJ2-5
V: TRBV3-1
CDR3: ASSGTSGSHETQY

size: NA
J: TRBJ2-2
V: TRBV15
CDR3: ATSRDLPRSGRYTGELF

size: NA
J: TRBJ1-6
V: TRBV7-2
CDR3: ASSRQGSYNSPLH

size: many
J: TRBJ2-7
V: TRBV6-1
CDR3: ASSKGTGEGSEQY

size: many
J: TRBJ2-1
V: TRBV10-3
CDR3: AISEVSGKEQF

size: NA
J: TRBJ1-2
V: TRBV27
CDR3: ASSSIAIQGRLGYT

size: many
J: TRBJ1-1
V: TRBV6-1
CDR3: ASSKPGQSNTEAF

size: few
J: TRBJ1-5
V: TRBV20-1
CDR3: SAVIPGQGDQPQH